These 7 T cell receptor beta chains were all obtained from the same sample, sequenced in a study of blood T cell repertoires in COVID-19. Clones were read by immunoSEQ multiplex PCR, and TCRdb kept only the in-frame ones, dropping some. The sample lists 90,000 to 120,000 clones; about 80% were seen once. Sequencing used peripheral blood. Receptor source: a woman between 65 and 79 years old with acute or convalescent COVID-19.

This sequence joins TRBV6-6 and TRBJ1-4; D may be TRBD1 (6 bases). Deletions cut 6 bases from V and 7 bases from J, with 15 bases between. Germline CDR1 and CDR2: MNHNY and SVGAGI (reference sequence). The CDR3 covers 14 residues. This CDR3 reads CASRGGDQGEKLFF. The CDR3 DNA reads TGTGCCAGCAGAGGGGGGGATCAGGGTGAAAAACTGTTTTTT.

The chain couples TRBV21-1 to TRBJ1-2; the table gives TRBD1 as D, unverified against the DNA. TRBV21-1 is flagged as a pseudogene. The CDR3 loop spans 16 amino acids. CDR3 amino acids: CASCPDRGLAGYGYTF. In DNA, the CDR3 is TGTGCCAGCTGCCCCGACAGGGGGCTAGCGGGCTATGGCTACACCTTC.

The chain has TRBV19 and TRBJ1-1, with D unclear. V lost 7 bases and J 6 bases, leaving 27 bases between the germline ends. Germline CDR1 is LNHDA and CDR2 is SQIVND (reference sequence). The CDR3 totals 17 residues. CDR3 nucleotide sequence: TGTGCCAGTACCCTTCGGGGATTGAAGCAGGCGAGGGCTGAAGCTTTCTTT. Amino acid sequence: CASTLRGLKQARAEAFF.

The chain employs TRBV3-1 (or the pseudogene TRBV3-2) and TRBJ2-2, with TRBD1 matching over 11 bases. The CDR3 sequence is 17 residues long. Germline trimming cut 3 bases from V and 5 bases from J; bases unmatched to any gene: 8. Germline values: CDR1 LGHDT, CDR2 YNNKEL (reference sequence). Here the CDR3 DNA reads TGTGCCAGCAGCCACCGGACAGGGGGCCGGAGGACCGGGGAGCTGTTTTTT. Amino acids: CASSHRTGGRRTGELFF.

This clone was seen a few times. The chain combines TRBV28 with TRBJ1-6; 7 bases match TRBD1. Looked up from germline, CDR1 is MDHEN and CDR2 is SYDVKM. Trimming took 9 bases from V and 7 from J; bases not matched to a gene: 3. This CDR3 spans 12 amino acids. This chain's CDR3 is CASGTVNSPLHF. The CDR3 DNA reads as TGTGCCAGTGGGACAGTCAATTCACCCCTCCACTTT.

Notes on this clone: The sample carries other DNA sequences with the same CDR3. The chain employs TRBV3-1 (or the pseudogene TRBV3-2) and TRBJ2-1; 7 nucleotides align to TRBD2. CDR3 size: 15 residues. V lost 1 base and J lost 2; bases outside the gene matches: 2. Germline V gives CDR1 LGHDT, CDR2 YNNKEL (reference sequence). Here the CDR3 reads CASSQVGLAYNEQFF. DNA of the CDR3: TGTGCCAGCAGCCAAGTCGGACTAGCCTACAATGAGCAGTTCTTC.

The chain links TRBV28 to TRBJ2-3; 7 bases align to TRBD2. Losses at the gene ends were 5 bases for V and 9 bases for J; bases not matched to a gene: 14. CDR3 length equals 15 residues. The germline CDR1 and CDR2 sequences are MDHEN and SYDVKM. CDR3 in DNA: TGTGCCAGCAGTACTTCCGGGACTACCTTAAAAACGCAGTATTTT. This translates into CASSTSGTTLKTQYF.